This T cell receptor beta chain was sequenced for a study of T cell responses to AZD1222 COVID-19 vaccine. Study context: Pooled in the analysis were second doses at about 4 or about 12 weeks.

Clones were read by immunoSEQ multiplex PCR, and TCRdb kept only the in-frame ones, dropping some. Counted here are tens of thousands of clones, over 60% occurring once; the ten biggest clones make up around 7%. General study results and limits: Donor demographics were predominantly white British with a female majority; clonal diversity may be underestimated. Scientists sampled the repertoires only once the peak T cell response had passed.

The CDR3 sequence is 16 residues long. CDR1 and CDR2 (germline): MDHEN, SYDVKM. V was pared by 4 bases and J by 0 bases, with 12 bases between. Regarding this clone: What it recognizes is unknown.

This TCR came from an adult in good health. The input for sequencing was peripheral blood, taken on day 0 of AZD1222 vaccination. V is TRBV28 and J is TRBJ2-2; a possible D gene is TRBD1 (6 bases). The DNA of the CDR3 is TGTGCCAGCAGTTCCCCTGGGACAACGAACACCGGGGAGCTGTTTTTT. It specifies CASSSPGTTNTGELFF.